A single sample gave rise to the 12 T cell receptor beta chains below, sequenced in a study of shared clonotypes between healthy human individuals. Clones were sequenced by immunoSEQ multiplex PCR, and TCRdb holds only the in-frame ones, with some missing. The data show about 2.4 million clones, more than 85% seen once. Sequenced input: naive CD4+ T cells from PBMCs. As to subset: CD45RA+ positively selected. Source of these receptors: a man younger than 30 in good health. Some clones in this sample may be carry-over from other donors' samples.

The V gene is TRBV27, the J gene TRBJ2-5, with TRBD2 identical over 7 bases. V shed 1 base and J 5 bases; nucleotides not matched to a gene: 10. CDR3 length: 16 residues. CDR1 is MNHEY, CDR2 SMNVEV, per germline (reference sequence). The CDR3 spells CASSLYQRGGRETQYF. The CDR3 DNA reads as TGTGCCAGCAGTTTATATCAGCGCGGGGGACGGGAGACCCAGTACTTC.

The V and J genes are TRBV6-5 and TRBJ2-5; 8 nucleotides line up with TRBD2. V dropped 1 base and J dropped 1; count of bases not matched to a gene: 2. The CDR3 covers 15 residues. Germline V CDR1 and CDR2: MNHEY, SVGAGI. In DNA form, the CDR3 reads TGTGCCAGCAGTTACTTTCTAGCGGGCCAAGAGACCCAGTACTTC. It specifies CASSYFLAGQETQYF.

This sequence joins TRBV2 and TRBJ2-1, with D possibly matching TRBD1 (6 bases). Germline CDR1 reads SNHLY; CDR2 reads FYNNEI. The CDR3 runs to 14 residues. The V and J ends lost 8 bases and 10 bases respectively, with 21 bases between them. The CDR3 nucleotides are TGTGCCAGCTCAGCCCCGGTGGGGGCAGTCGAGCAGTTCTTC. Amino acids: CASSAPVGAVEQFF. The full variable domain, rest sourced from reference TRBV2 and TRBJ2-1, is EPEVTQTPSHQVTQMGQEVILRCVPISNHLYFYWYRQILGQKVEFLVSFYNNEISEKSEIFDDQFSVERPDGSNFTLKIRSTKLEDSAMYFCASSAPVGAVEQFFGPGTRLTVL.

This chain joins TRBV5-4 and TRBJ1-5, with unresolved D. V was pared by 0 bases and J by 3 bases, with 4 bases between. The CDR3 contains 13 residues. The germline V gene encodes CDR1 SGHNT and CDR2 YYREEE (reference sequence). CDR3 bases: TGTGCCAGCAGCTTGGATATCAATCAGCCCCAGCATTTT. The encoded protein is CASSLDINQPQHF.

This chain connects TRBV2 to TRBJ2-3; no clear D. This CDR3 contains 11 residues. The V gene's germline CDR1 is SNHLY and CDR2 FYNNEI. V was shortened by 8 bases and J by 2 bases, with 5 bases between the two germline ends. The CDR3 region is CASFYTDTQYF. The CDR3 bases are TGTGCCAGCTTTTACACAGATACGCAGTATTTT. Combining the CDR3 with reference TRBV2 and TRBJ2-3 gives the whole variable domain EPEVTQTPSHQVTQMGQEVILRCVPISNHLYFYWYRQILGQKVEFLVSFYNNEISEKSEIFDDQFSVERPDGSNFTLKIRSTKLEDSAMYFCASFYTDTQYFGPGTRLTVL.

The CDR3 region has the DNA TGTGCCAGTAGTACCGCCCCCCCGGGTAGCAATCAGCCCCAGCATTTT. It is translated as CASSTAPPGSNQPQHF. The chain recombines TRBV19 with TRBJ1-5, with D unresolved. Germline V gene sequence: CDR1 LNHDA, CDR2 SQIVND (reference sequence). The CDR3 covers 16 residues. Trimming cost V 4 bases and J 0 bases, with 13 bases left between them.

The rearrangement links TRBV6-6 to TRBJ1-2; D gene uncertain. Germline CDR1 reads MNHNY; CDR2 reads SVGAGI (reference sequence). The ends were cut back, 4 bases at V and 4 bases at J, with 13 bases in the middle. This CDR3 contains 14 residues. The CDR3 bases are TGTGCCAGCAGTTCCCCAGGTGCGGGCTATGGCTACACCTTC. It specifies CASSSPGAGYGYTF.

The chain carries TRBV7-8 and TRBJ2-2; 7 nucleotides match TRBD2. The CDR3 has 15 amino acids. The junction had 3 bases not matched to a gene; V was cut back by 5 bases and J by 0 bases. Germline V lookup: CDR1 SGHVS, CDR2 FQNEAQ. CDR3 sequence (DNA): TGTGCCAGCAGCCGCGGGGGACCGAACACCGGGGAGCTGTTTTTT. It is translated as CASSRGGPNTGELFF.

The chain joins TRBV9 to TRBJ2-4; TRBD1 aligns across 7 bases. In germline, CDR1 is SGDLS, CDR2 YYNGEE. V gave up 6 bases and J gave up 9 bases; unmatched junction bases: 12. The CDR3 is 14 residues long. Here the CDR3 reads CASNTGVIGGIQYF. In DNA, the CDR3 is TGTGCCAGCAATACAGGGGTTATAGGGGGCATTCAGTACTTC.

This clone occurred once. The chain is built from TRBV5-5 and TRBJ1-5; D gene ambiguous. Deletions cut 4 bases from V and 6 bases from J, with 20 bases between. The germline gives CDR1 SGHKS, CDR2 YYEKEE (reference sequence). The CDR3 length is 16 residues. CDR3 in DNA: TGTGCCAGCAGCCGGGGAACCGAGCCAAGGCGTCAGCCCCAGCATTTT. This encodes CASSRGTEPRRQPQHF.

The chain combines TRBV2 with TRBJ1-2, with unresolved D. The ends were cut back, 5 bases at V and 2 bases at J, with 9 bases in the middle. Germline CDR1 SNHLY, CDR2 FYNNEI. The CDR3 sequence is 13 residues long. CDR3 amino acids: CASSRARNYGYTF. The CDR3 coding sequence is TGTGCCAGCAGTCGGGCACGAAACTATGGCTACACCTTC.

The genes are TRBV7-2 and TRBJ2-7, with D perhaps given as TRBD1 or TRBD2 (6 bases each). Germline loops: CDR1 SGHTA, CDR2 FQGNSA. The CDR3 sequence is 18 residues long. V lost 5 bases and J 3 bases, leaving 26 bases between the germline ends. The CDR3 here is CASSVGWGADSTGYEQYF. In DNA form, the CDR3 reads TGTGCCAGCAGCGTGGGTTGGGGGGCGGATTCTACTGGCTACGAGCAGTACTTC.